The source of this T cell receptor (beta chain) is a study of tumor-infiltrating lymphocytes in primary liver carcinoma. CDR1 and CDR2 (germline): MNHNS, SASEGT. This CDR3 comprises 14 residues. Note on this clonotype: One end of the junction does not line up with germline, which may come from a read error.

Co-extracted RNA and DNA came from roughly 20-30 mg of unsorted bulk tissue. cDNA specific to TCR beta was made from 500 ng of total RNA, with a constant-region primer employed for priming. Nested multiplex PCR, run for three rounds with slightly modified ARM-PCR, yielded TCR beta libraries. Both of the initial two PCR rounds ran for about 9 cycles and employed TRBV1-TRBV30 forward primers alongside a C-beta reverse primer. Each CDR3 protein gets one entry after TCRdb re-called the multiplex PCR reads with MiXCR. Found here are fewer than 70,000 distinct CDR3 sequences, just over 70% of them singletons; the top ten hold roughly three fifths.

The sequenced material came from liver tumor tissue from sampling region 2. Specified subset: tumor region T2, inferior pole. The receptor was derived from a middle-aged man with primary liver carcinoma and hepatitis B virus infection. This sequence joins TRBV6-1 and TRBJ2-1; D is unresolved. CDR3 bases: TGTGCCAGCATTGGATCCCTCAACTACGATGAGCAGTTCTTC. This sequence encodes CASIGSLNYDEQFF.